These 18 T cell receptor beta chains were sequenced from one sample in a study of cytomegalovirus exposure and HLA in healthy donors. Both 60 Vbeta primers and 13 Jbeta primers went into the PCR. Only in-frame clones appear in the TCRdb table, and some are missing; sequencing was by immunoSEQ multiplex PCR. Here the sample spans over 90,000 clones, roughly 80% being singletons. The source material was PBMCs. These receptors were collected from a man aged 40-49 years in good health and CMV-seronegative.

J is TRBJ2-7 and V is TRBV5-4, with TRBD2 matching 7 bases. The V gene's germline CDR1 is SGHNT and CDR2 YYREEE (reference sequence). V lost 4 bases to trimming and J lost 7 bases; unmatched junction nucleotides: 11. This CDR3 is 14 amino acids long. This chain's CDR3 is CASSRTSRQEEQYF. CDR3 nucleotides: TGTGCCAGCAGCCGGACTAGTCGGCAGGAAGAGCAGTACTTC.

The chain is built from TRBV29-1 and TRBJ2-7, with D tentatively TRBD1 (6 bases). Trimming shortened V by 6 bases and J by 2 bases, and 14 bases separated the two germline ends. CDR1 is SQVTM and CDR2 is ANQGSEA in the germline V gene. CDR3 length: 13 amino acids. The CDR3 nucleotides are TGCAGCGTATCTGACAGGTACGCCTACGAGCAGTACTTC. Residues: CSVSDRYAYEQYF.

This clone was found a few times. The rearrangement joins TRBV9 to TRBJ1-4; possibly TRBD1 for D (5 bases). The CDR3 is made up of 16 amino acids. Per germline, CDR1 SGDLS and CDR2 YYNGEE. Trimming shortened V by 3 bases and J by 4 bases, and 16 bases separated the two germline ends. Here the CDR3 DNA reads TGTGCCAGCAGCGACTCCCGAGACAGTAGTAATGAAAAACTGTTTTTT. This codes for CASSDSRDSSNEKLFF.

The rearrangement uses TRBV5-6 and TRBJ1-2, with D perhaps matching TRBD1 (5 bases). Germline loops: CDR1 SGHDT, CDR2 YYEEEE. The CDR3 length is 13 residues. V was cut by 4 bases and J by 6 bases, with 13 bases left in between. The CDR3 DNA reads as TGTGCCAGCAGCCTTCAGGGTGCACATGGCTACACCTTC. Its translation: CASSLQGAHGYTF.

The rearrangement links TRBV5-1 to TRBJ2-7; 7 bases align to TRBD2. The CDR3 has 15 amino acids. Germline CDR1 reads SGHRS; CDR2 reads YFSETQ. With V trimmed by 4 bases and J by 6 bases, 13 bases remained unmatched. The CDR3 DNA follows: TGCGCCAGCAGCATCACGACCGGGACTAAGGGCGAGCAGTACTTC. Translated: CASSITTGTKGEQYF.

The V call is TRBV5-1, the J call TRBJ1-2; no firm D call. The ends were cut back, 5 bases at V and 2 bases at J, with 10 bases in the middle. Germline V gives CDR1 SGHRS, CDR2 YFSETQ. This CDR3 is 13 amino acids long. CDR3 residues: CASSRELNYGYTF. DNA for the CDR3: TGCGCCAGCAGTCGGGAACTGAACTATGGCTACACCTTC.

This chain joins TRBV30 and TRBJ1-3; 7 bases are a match to TRBD1. In germline, CDR1 is GTSNPN, CDR2 SVGIG (reference sequence). Losses at the gene ends were 1 base for V and 4 bases for J; bases not matched to a gene: 1. This CDR3 contains 13 residues. This CDR3 reads CAWSAGGGNTIYF. The CDR3 DNA sequence: TGTGCCTGGAGTGCAGGGGGGGGAAACACCATATATTTT. Together with reference TRBV30 and TRBJ1-3, the CDR3 gives the full variable domain: SQTIHQWPATLVQPVGSPLSLECTVEGTSNPNLYWYRQAAGRGLQLLFYSVGIGQISSEVPQNLSASRPQDRQFILSSKKLLLSDSGFYLCAWSAGGGNTIYFGEGSWLTVV.

The chain has TRBV7-3 and TRBJ2-1; D may be TRBD2 (5 bases). Germline CDR1 and CDR2: SGHTA and FQGTGA. Trimming pared 0 bases from V and 6 bases from J, leaving 12 bases between. CDR3 length: 15 amino acids. The CDR3 spells CASSLTPSGPNEQFF. CDR3 coding DNA: TGTGCCAGCAGCTTAACCCCCAGCGGCCCCAATGAGCAGTTCTTC.

This chain joins TRBV6-5 and TRBJ1-1; D is unclear. In germline, CDR1 is MNHEY, CDR2 SVGAGI. The CDR3 spans 10 residues. The germline V and J ends were trimmed by 10 bases and 10 bases, with 13 bases remaining between them. The CDR3 sequence: CATGRVSAFF. DNA for the CDR3: TGTGCCACTGGGAGGGTGTCAGCTTTCTTT.

This clone was recorded only once. The chain links TRBV5-1 to TRBJ2-2; 10 bases line up with TRBD1. The germline V gene encodes CDR1 SGHRS and CDR2 YFSETQ. The CDR3 totals 15 residues. J lost 6 bases, V lost 4 bases, and 6 bases had no gene match. CDR3 sequence: CASSQGTGDSGELFF. CDR3 bases: TGCGCCAGCAGCCAGGGGACAGGGGATTCCGGGGAGCTGTTTTTT.

This clone was observed a few times. This sequence joins TRBV19 and TRBJ1-5; tentatively, D is TRBD1 (5 bases). Per the germline V gene, CDR1 is LNHDA and CDR2 is SQIVND (reference sequence). Trimming removed 2 bases from V and 0 bases from J, with 20 bases in between. This CDR3 spans 19 amino acids. CDR3 in DNA: TGTGCCAGTAGTATACAGGGAGGGGCTAACTGGGATAGCAATCAGCCCCAGCATTTT. As protein: CASSIQGGANWDSNQPQHF.

The rearrangement uses TRBV28 and TRBJ1-5; tentatively, D is TRBD1 (5 bases). In germline, CDR1 is MDHEN, CDR2 SYDVKM. CDR3 size: 15 residues. V shed 6 bases and J shed 0 bases, with 12 bases lying between them. CDR3 region: CASSTRQYSNQPQHF. The DNA of the CDR3 is TGTGCCAGCAGCACAAGACAGTATAGCAATCAGCCCCAGCATTTT.

This chain links TRBV9 with TRBJ1-2, with TRBD1 matching over 8 bases. The germline gives CDR1 SGDLS, CDR2 YYNGEE. This CDR3 is built from 14 residues. V lost 3 bases and J lost 3; bases outside the gene matches: 4. CDR3 residues: CASSGNRGYYGYTF. The DNA of the CDR3 is TGTGCCAGCAGCGGGAACAGGGGGTACTATGGCTACACCTTC.

This chain connects TRBV27 to TRBJ2-3, with 14 bases matching TRBD2. The CDR3 contains 17 residues. From germline, CDR1 is MNHEY and CDR2 SMNVEV (reference sequence). J lost 5 bases, V lost 1 base, and 5 bases had no gene match. CDR3 loop: CASSLFRLAGGQDTQYF. CDR3 nucleotide sequence: TGTGCCAGCAGTTTATTTAGACTAGCGGGGGGGCAAGATACGCAGTATTTT.

V gene TRBV11-2 combines with J gene TRBJ2-5, with D tentatively TRBD2 (5 bases). Between the trimmed V and J ends, which lost 5 bases and 1 base, there was a span of 20 bases. Germline CDR1 reads SGHAT; CDR2 reads FQNNGV. This CDR3 region has 17 residues. As DNA, the CDR3 is TGTGCCAGCAGCCCTCGTCGGGGAAGGGATGGCCAAGAGACCCAGTACTTC. Translation gives CASSPRRGRDGQETQYF.

V is TRBV7-2 and J is TRBJ1-1; the D is unclear. Trimming pared 3 bases from V and 0 bases from J, leaving 14 bases between. CDR3 length equals 16 residues. Per germline, CDR1 SGHTA and CDR2 FQGNSA. The CDR3 loop reads CASSLSTMTLNTEAFF. In DNA form, the CDR3 reads TGTGCCAGCAGCTTGAGCACGATGACTCTGAACACTGAAGCTTTCTTT.

V gene TRBV6-1 combines with J gene TRBJ2-2, with D perhaps matching TRBD1 (5 bases). V was cut by 6 bases and J by 3 bases, with 14 bases left in between. CDR1 MNHNS and CDR2 SASEGT come from the germline V gene. This CDR3 is 15 amino acids long. The CDR3 sequence is CASRYTGIYTGELFF. The CDR3 DNA reads as TGTGCCAGCAGATACACAGGTATTTACACCGGGGAGCTGTTTTTT.

The chain carries TRBV18 and TRBJ1-1, with 10 bases aligning to TRBD1. V gave up 6 bases and J gave up 5 bases; unmatched junction bases: 9. This CDR3 region has 15 residues. CDR1 and CDR2 from the germline V gene are KGHSH and LQKENI. The CDR3 nucleotides are TGTGCCAGCTCGCTCGACAGGGGGCGCGGGACTGAAGCTTTCTTT. As protein: CASSLDRGRGTEAFF.